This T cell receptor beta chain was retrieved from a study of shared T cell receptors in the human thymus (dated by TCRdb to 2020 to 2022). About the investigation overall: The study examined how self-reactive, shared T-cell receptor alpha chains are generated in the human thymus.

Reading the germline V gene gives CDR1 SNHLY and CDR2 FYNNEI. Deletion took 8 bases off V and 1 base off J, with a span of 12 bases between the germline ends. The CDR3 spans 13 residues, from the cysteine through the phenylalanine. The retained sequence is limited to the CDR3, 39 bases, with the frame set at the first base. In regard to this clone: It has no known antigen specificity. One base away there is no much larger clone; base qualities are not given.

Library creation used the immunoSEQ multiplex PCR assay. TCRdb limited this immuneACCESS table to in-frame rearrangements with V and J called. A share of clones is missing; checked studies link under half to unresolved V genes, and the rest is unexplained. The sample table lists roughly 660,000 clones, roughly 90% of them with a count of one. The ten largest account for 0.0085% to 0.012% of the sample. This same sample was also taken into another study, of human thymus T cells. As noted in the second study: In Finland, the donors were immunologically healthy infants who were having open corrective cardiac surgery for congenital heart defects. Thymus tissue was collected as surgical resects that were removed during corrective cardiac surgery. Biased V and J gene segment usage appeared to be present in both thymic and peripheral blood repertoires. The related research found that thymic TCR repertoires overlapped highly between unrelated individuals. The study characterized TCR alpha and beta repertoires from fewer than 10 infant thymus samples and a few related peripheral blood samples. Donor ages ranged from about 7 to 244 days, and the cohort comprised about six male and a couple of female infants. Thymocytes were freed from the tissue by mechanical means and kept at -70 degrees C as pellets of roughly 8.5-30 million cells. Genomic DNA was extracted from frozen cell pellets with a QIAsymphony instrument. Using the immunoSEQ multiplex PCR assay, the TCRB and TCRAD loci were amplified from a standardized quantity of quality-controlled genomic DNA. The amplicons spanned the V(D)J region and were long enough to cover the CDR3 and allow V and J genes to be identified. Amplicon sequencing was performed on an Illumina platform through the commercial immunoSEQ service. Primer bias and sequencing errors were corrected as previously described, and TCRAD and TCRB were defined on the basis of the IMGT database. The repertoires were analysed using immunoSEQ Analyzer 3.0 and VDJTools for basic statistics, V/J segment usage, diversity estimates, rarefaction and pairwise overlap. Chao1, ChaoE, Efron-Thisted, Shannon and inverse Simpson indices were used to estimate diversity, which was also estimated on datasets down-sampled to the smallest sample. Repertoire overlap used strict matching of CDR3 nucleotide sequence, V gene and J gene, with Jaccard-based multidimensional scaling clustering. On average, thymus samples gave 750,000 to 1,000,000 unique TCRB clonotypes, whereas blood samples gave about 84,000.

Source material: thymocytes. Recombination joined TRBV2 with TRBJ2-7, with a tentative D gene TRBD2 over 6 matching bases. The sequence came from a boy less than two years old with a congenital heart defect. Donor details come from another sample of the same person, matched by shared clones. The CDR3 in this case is CASSPSESYEQYF. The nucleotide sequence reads TGTGCCAGCTCTCCTAGCGAGTCCTACGAGCAGTACTTC.